The 27 T cell receptor beta chains listed next were all sequenced from one sample in a study of blood T cell repertoires in COVID-19. The table came from immunoSEQ multiplex PCR; TCRdb's copy has only in-frame clones and leaves some out. The sample lists around 200,000 clones, 90% occurring once. Sequenced material: peripheral blood. The origin of the receptors is a man in his forties or fifties with acute or convalescent COVID-19.

The count of this clone is one. The V and J genes are TRBV19 and TRBJ1-4; perhaps TRBD1 as D (6 bases). Germline assignment: CDR1 LNHDA and CDR2 SQIVND (reference sequence). The V end lost 3 bases, the J end lost 5 bases, and 10 bases lay between the germline ends. This CDR3 contains 14 residues. CDR3 amino acids: CASSMGTPNEKLFF. The CDR3 DNA follows: TGTGCCAGTAGTATGGGGACACCCAATGAAAAACTGTTTTTT.

The chain links TRBV28 to TRBJ1-4; D perhaps matches TRBD1 (5 bases). Germline V gives CDR1 MDHEN, CDR2 SYDVKM. This CDR3 is 15 amino acids long. Trimming took off 6 bases at V and 1 base at J, with 12 bases between the two ends. This chain's CDR3 is CASSHDSLTNEKLFF. The DNA of the CDR3 is TGTGCCAGCAGCCACGACAGCCTAACTAATGAAAAACTGTTTTTT. Using reference TRBV28 and TRBJ1-4 for the parts outside the CDR3, the full variable domain is DVKVTQSSRYLVKRTGEKVFLECVQDMDHENMFWYRQDPGLGLRLIYFSYDVKMKEKGDIPEGYSVSREKKERFSLILESASTNQTSMYLCASSHDSLTNEKLFFGSGTQLSVL.

This rearrangement joins TRBV5-6 to TRBJ1-4; 8 nucleotides line up with TRBD1. Looked up from germline, CDR1 is SGHDT and CDR2 is YYEEEE. CDR3 length: 16 residues. Trimming removed 0 bases from V and 2 bases from J; junction bases left unmatched: 3. In DNA form, the CDR3 reads TGTGCCAGCAGCTTGGGAGACAGGGGCACTAATGAAAAACTGTTTTTT. Its protein product is CASSLGDRGTNEKLFF.

V usage is TRBV6-5 and J usage is TRBJ2-7; possible D gene TRBD2, 6 bases. Germline V gene sequence: CDR1 MNHEY, CDR2 SVGAGI. The CDR3 is made up of 12 amino acids. Trimming shortened V by 8 bases and J by 0 bases, and 8 bases separated the two germline ends. As DNA, the CDR3 is TGTGCCAGCCAGCGGGCCTCCTACGAGCAGTACTTC. It yields the protein CASQRASYEQYF.

The rearrangement links TRBV28 to TRBJ2-1; perhaps TRBD2 as D (5 bases). The CDR3 has 15 residues. V dropped 3 bases and J dropped 9 bases, with 18 bases sitting between them. CDR1 and CDR2 from the germline V gene are MDHEN and SYDVKM. CDR3 amino acids: CASSFYRAVGGEQFF. The CDR3 bases are TGTGCCAGCAGTTTCTACCGAGCGGTTGGCGGTGAGCAGTTCTTC.

The V gene is TRBV6-2 or TRBV6-3, the J gene TRBJ1-6, with 9 positions matching TRBD1. This CDR3 comprises 13 residues. Trimming took 4 bases from V and 13 from J; bases not matched to a gene: 5. CDR1 MNHEY and CDR2 SVGEGT come from the germline V gene. CDR3 region: CASSWDRESPLHF. The CDR3 DNA reads TGTGCCAGCAGTTGGGACAGGGAATCCCCCCTCCACTTT.

The chain uses TRBV11-2 and TRBJ2-3; D ambiguous. The CDR3 consists of 12 residues. CDR1 SGHAT and CDR2 FQNNGV come from the germline V gene. Trimming left V 5 bases short and J 2 bases short, with 5 bases between. CDR3 region: CASSPITDTQYF. The CDR3 DNA reads as TGTGCCAGCAGCCCCATCACAGATACGCAGTATTTT.

The table lists this clone with many counts. V and J are TRBV4-1 and TRBJ1-2; tentatively, D is TRBD1 (5 bases). Germline-derived CDR1 and CDR2 are MGHRA and YSYEKL. Deletions cut 2 bases from V and 3 bases from J, with 22 bases between. The length of the CDR3 is 18 residues. CDR3 region: CASSQIIPRQGEDYGYTF. CDR3 DNA: TGCGCCAGCAGCCAAATCATACCGCGGCAGGGTGAGGACTATGGCTACACCTTC.

J is TRBJ1-6 and V is TRBV2, with 7 bases matching TRBD1. J gave up 7 bases and V 4 bases, and 4 bases lay outside the gene matches. CDR3 length: 14 amino acids. CDR1 and CDR2 from the germline V gene are SNHLY and FYNNEI. CDR3 bases: TGTGCCAGCAGTGGACAGGGTGGAAATTCACCCCTCCACTTT. This translates into CASSGQGGNSPLHF.

V is TRBV5-6 and J is TRBJ2-1; 7 bases line up with TRBD2. The CDR3 length is 13 residues. The germline V gene encodes CDR1 SGHDT and CDR2 YYEEEE. V lost 0 bases, J lost 9 bases, and 3 bases stayed unmatched. CDR3 nucleotide sequence: TGTGCCAGCAGCTTGGGCCGGACTAGTGAGCAGTTCTTC. This encodes CASSLGRTSEQFF.

The chain uses TRBV27 and TRBJ1-2; possibly TRBD1 for D (5 bases). Trimming took 5 bases from V and 9 from J, leaving 16 bases between them. CDR1 is MNHEY, CDR2 SMNVEV, per germline (reference sequence). The CDR3 has 13 residues. This CDR3 reads CASSPGHITSYTF. As DNA, the CDR3 is TGTGCCAGCAGTCCTGGACACATCACAAGCTACACCTTC.

The rearrangement uses TRBV7-9 and TRBJ1-5; D gene uncertain. V shed 0 bases and J shed 6 bases, with 15 bases lying between them. Germline loops: CDR1 SEHNR, CDR2 FQNEAQ (reference sequence). The CDR3 runs to 16 residues. The CDR3 protein is CASSLAPGISGQPQHF. The CDR3 DNA follows: TGTGCCAGCAGCTTAGCACCGGGTATCAGTGGTCAGCCCCAGCATTTT. Full variable domain (rest looked up from reference TRBV7-9 and TRBJ1-5): DTGVSQNPRHKITKRGQNVTFRCDPISEHNRLYWYRQTLGQGPEFLTYFQNEAQLEKSRLLSDRFSAERPKGSFSTLEIQRTEQGDSAMYLCASSLAPGISGQPQHFGDGTRLSIL.

This clone has only a few counts. The genes are TRBV7-9 and TRBJ2-5; no reliable D call. The V end was cut by 1 base, the J end by 5 bases, with 11 bases between. The CDR3 extends over 14 amino acids. Germline V gene sequence: CDR1 SEHNR, CDR2 FQNEAQ (reference sequence). CDR3 sequence reads: CASSLGSPKETQYF. The DNA of the CDR3 is TGTGCCAGCAGCTTAGGCTCACCTAAGGAGACCCAGTACTTC.

This clone was counted a few times. The J gene is TRBJ1-5, the V gene TRBV4-2; perhaps TRBD1 as D (5 bases). Germline assignment: CDR1 LGHNA and CDR2 YNFKEQ. Trimming shortened V by 0 bases and J by 5 bases, and 11 bases separated the two germline ends. The CDR3 covers 15 residues. The CDR3 sequence is CASSQEGQGDQPQHF. The CDR3 nucleotides are TGTGCCAGCAGCCAAGAAGGCCAGGGCGATCAGCCCCAGCATTTT.

CDR3 protein: CATSPRLAGDEQYF. The CDR3 DNA is TGTGCCACCAGCCCGCGGCTAGCGGGAGACGAGCAGTACTTC. The V and J genes are TRBV15 and TRBJ2-7; 10 bases align to TRBD2. V gave up 5 bases and J gave up 5 bases; unmatched junction bases: 6. There are 14 residues in the CDR3. Germline V CDR1 and CDR2: LNHNV, YYDKDF (reference sequence).

In the case of this clone: The same CDR3 is also encoded by other DNA sequences in this sample. The chain couples TRBV7-3 to TRBJ2-2; 7 nucleotides align to TRBD1. CDR3 length: 16 amino acids. Germline V gene sequence: CDR1 SGHTA, CDR2 FQGTGA. V was pared by 2 bases and J by 0 bases, with 3 bases of the junction left unmatched. In nucleotides, the CDR3 is TGTGCCAGCAGCTTATTAGGGGGCGCGAACACCGGGGAGCTGTTTTTT. Protein sequence: CASSLLGGANTGELFF.

The chain employs TRBV3-1 (or the pseudogene TRBV3-2) and TRBJ2-5; TRBD2 aligns across 8 bases. With 3 bases clipped from V and 5 bases from J, the junction kept 5 bases outside the gene matches. Looked up from germline, CDR1 is LGHDT and CDR2 is YNNKEL (reference sequence). This CDR3 has 14 amino acids. The CDR3 DNA sequence: TGTGCCAGCAGCCATTACGGGGGGGAGGAGACCCAGTACTTC. It encodes CASSHYGGEETQYF.

This chain links TRBV10-3 with TRBJ2-1; D may be TRBD2 (6 bases). V dropped 6 bases and J dropped 4 bases, with 16 bases sitting between them. The CDR3 is 15 amino acids. The germline V gene has CDR1 ENHRY and CDR2 SYGVKD. The CDR3 DNA reads TGTGCCATCAGCGGGGGTGCGGACCGGTACAATGAGCAGTTCTTC. Its translation is CAISGGADRYNEQFF.

The V call is TRBV4-3, the J call TRBJ2-1; TRBD2 matches 8 bases. Germline-derived CDR1 and CDR2 are LGHNA and YSLEER. V shed 4 bases and J 4 bases; nucleotides not matched to a gene: 9. The CDR3 loop spans 16 amino acids. This CDR3 reads CASSRRTLADYNEQFF. The DNA of the CDR3 is TGCGCCAGCAGCCGAAGGACACTAGCGGATTACAATGAGCAGTTCTTC.

V and J are TRBV9 and TRBJ1-3, with a weak D call TRBD1 (6 bases). Trimming left V 5 bases short and J 1 base short, with 10 bases between. This CDR3 has 14 amino acids. Germline CDR1 SGDLS, CDR2 YYNGEE. The CDR3, as DNA: TGTGCCAGCAGTTCTAGGGGGTCTGGAAACACCATATATTTT. It is translated as CASSSRGSGNTIYF. Full variable domain (missing parts from reference TRBV9 and TRBJ1-3): DSGVTQTPKHLITATGQRVTLRCSPRSGDLSVYWYQQSLDQGLQFLIQYYNGEERAKGNILERFSAQQFPDLHSELNLSSLELGDSALYFCASSSRGSGNTIYFGEGSWLTVV.

The gene calls are TRBV5-4 and TRBJ2-1; 7 bases map to TRBD2. V shed 3 bases, J shed 5 bases, and the junction held 11 bases outside the gene matches. Germline V gene data show CDR1 as SGHNT and CDR2 as YYREEE (reference sequence). The CDR3 has 16 amino acids. In nucleotides, the CDR3 is TGTGCCAGCAGCTCTCCAGCGGGAAGGACCAACAATGAGCAGTTCTTC. The encoded protein is CASSSPAGRTNNEQFF.

The chain uses TRBV3-1 (or the pseudogene TRBV3-2) and TRBJ1-3; tentatively, D is TRBD1 (6 bases). Germline values: CDR1 LGHDT, CDR2 YNNKEL (reference sequence). CDR3 size: 16 residues. V lost 3 bases to trimming and J lost 4 bases, with 16 bases between them. The CDR3 loop reads CASSQKGGGAGNTIYF. In DNA, the CDR3 is TGTGCCAGCAGCCAGAAGGGAGGGGGAGCCGGAAACACCATATATTTT.

The chain employs TRBV7-7 and TRBJ2-3; 11 bases map to TRBD2. Unmatched junction bases numbered 2, after V lost 2 bases and J lost 4 bases. CDR3 length: 15 amino acids. Germline-derived CDR1 and CDR2 are SSHAT and FNYEAQ (reference sequence). CDR3 amino acids: CASSLIAGGPDTQYF. The CDR3 DNA reads as TGTGCCAGCAGCTTAATAGCGGGAGGGCCAGATACGCAGTATTTT.

The chain joins TRBV10-1 to TRBJ2-1, with D uncertain. The germline gives CDR1 WNHNN, CDR2 SYGVQD (reference sequence). V was clipped by 5 bases and J by 1 base, with 12 bases between them. This CDR3 contains 15 residues. The CDR3 nucleotides read TGCGCCAGCAGTAGGAATCCAGGTTCCTACAATGAGCAGTTCTTC. Its translation is CASSRNPGSYNEQFF.

The chain recombines TRBV7-8 with TRBJ1-3; D might be TRBD1 (6 bases). The germline V gene encodes CDR1 SGHVS and CDR2 FQNEAQ. Trimming shortened V by 5 bases and J by 1 base, and 9 bases separated the two germline ends. This CDR3 is 14 amino acids long. CDR3 DNA sequence: TGTGCCAGCAGCCACACAGGGTCTGGAAACACCATATATTTT. Translated, it gives CASSHTGSGNTIYF.

The chain uses TRBV7-8 and TRBJ2-1, with D perhaps matching TRBD1 (5 bases). CDR1 is SGHVS and CDR2 is FQNEAQ in the germline V gene. The CDR3 consists of 13 residues. V was cut by 4 bases and J by 5 bases, with 9 bases left in between. CDR3 nucleotides: TGTGCCAGCAGCTCGACAGTCGACAATGAGCAGTTCTTC. Protein: CASSSTVDNEQFF.

The rearrangement links TRBV6-5 to TRBJ2-7; D perhaps matches TRBD1 (6 bases). Germline V CDR1 and CDR2: MNHEY, SVGAGI. V lost 1 base and J 1 base, leaving 11 bases between the germline ends. This CDR3 has 15 amino acids. CDR3 in DNA: TGTGCCAGCAGTTACTGGTCAGGGGAGTCCTACGAGCAGTACTTC. This gives the protein CASSYWSGESYEQYF.